Each of the 30 T cell receptor beta chains below was sequenced from the same sample in a study of T cell clusters in autoimmune cytopenias. Roughly 40,000 genome equivalents of blood DNA were amplified for TRB. Multiplex touch-down PCR amplified TRB using TRB-A and TRB-B pools in one tube. TCRdb re-called the multiplex PCR reads; one entry per CDR3 protein, DNA not given. This table holds 2,000 to 2,500 distinct CDR3 sequences. The sample also formed part of further work on T cell repertoires in aging, cancer and after chemotherapy.

Specimen: peripheral blood. Every receptor here comes from a human donor with an autoimmune cytopenia or autoimmune hepatitis (not recorded which).

This chain links TRBV5-1 with TRBJ2-7; TCRdb selects TRBD1, and the lack of DNA leaves this call unchecked. This CDR3 region has 13 residues. CDR1 and CDR2 from the germline V gene are SGHRS and YFSETQ. Here the CDR3 reads CASSRGPSYEQYF.

This clonotype is classed as medium-sized by frequency. The rearrangement links TRBV30 to TRBJ1-2. CDR1 is GTSNPN, CDR2 SVGIG, per germline (reference sequence). This CDR3 has 13 residues. CDR3 region: CAWSVAVNYGYTF. Using reference TRBV30 and TRBJ1-2 for the parts outside the CDR3, the full variable domain is SQTIHQWPATLVQPVGSPLSLECTVEGTSNPNLYWYRQAAGRGLQLLFYSVGIGQISSEVPQNLSASRPQDRQFILSSKKLLLSDSGFYLCAWSVAVNYGYTFGSGTRLTVV.

The chain couples TRBV6-5 to TRBJ1-2; TCRdb lists TRBD1, though no DNA is available to test this call. This CDR3 has 15 amino acids. The germline CDR1 and CDR2 sequences are MNHEY and SVGAGI. CDR3 residues: CASSLTGTPNYGYTF.

According to its frequency, this clonotype is medium-sized (0.01 to 0.1%). The chain uses TRBV19 and TRBJ1-6. Germline assignment: CDR1 LNHDA and CDR2 SQIVND (reference sequence). This CDR3 spans 14 amino acids. The CDR3 is CASSIGERWAPLHF.

The chain has TRBV10-3 and TRBJ2-1. The length of the CDR3 is 13 residues. CDR1 and CDR2 from the germline V gene are ENHRY and SYGVKD. CDR3 in amino acids: CAVQPFPYNEQFF.

This chain joins TRBV6-5 and TRBJ1-1; TCRdb's D call, TRBD1, is unchecked because there is no DNA. This CDR3 spans 17 amino acids. Germline V gives CDR1 MNHEY, CDR2 SVGAGI. CDR3 in amino acids: CASSYSSGQGGRTEAFF.

CDR3 protein: CASSQTRETQYF. J is TRBJ2-5 and V is TRBV6-6. Germline-derived CDR1 and CDR2 are MNHNY and SVGAGI (reference sequence). The CDR3 loop spans 12 amino acids.

Measured by frequency, this clonotype is medium-sized. The rearrangement joins TRBV6-1 to TRBJ1-2; with no DNA, the TCRdb D assignment of TRBD1 cannot be verified. Germline V gene lookup returns CDR1 MNHNS and CDR2 SASEGT. The length of the CDR3 is 15 residues. The CDR3 loop is CASSAGTGNPWGYTF.

V is TRBV5-3 and J is TRBJ1-1. TRBV5-3 is an ORF; its function is uncertain. The CDR3 is 13 residues long. CDR3 in amino acids: CARVGGMNTEAFF.

The chain links TRBV11-3 to TRBJ2-3; TCRdb selects TRBD1, and the lack of DNA leaves this call unchecked. CDR1 and CDR2 from the germline V gene are SGHNT and YENEEA. The CDR3 is 14 residues long. This chain's CDR3 is CASSSGQGGDTQYF.

In terms of frequency, this clonotype is medium-sized (0.01 to 0.1%). The CDR3 spells CASSIGGASSQPQHF. The chain combines TRBV19 with TRBJ1-5; TCRdb returns TRBD1, unconfirmable since there is no DNA. The CDR3 runs 15 residues. The germline gives CDR1 LNHDA, CDR2 SQIVND (reference sequence).

V gene TRBV19 combines with J gene TRBJ2-3; TCRdb lists TRBD1, though no DNA is available to test this call. This CDR3 spans 17 amino acids. Germline CDR1 reads LNHDA; CDR2 reads SQIVND (reference sequence). The CDR3 loop reads CASRQVGGTGYLDTQYF.

V usage is TRBV7-9 and J usage is TRBJ1-5; absent DNA, TCRdb's TRBD1 call cannot be checked. This CDR3 is built from 14 residues. The germline V gene has CDR1 SEHNR and CDR2 FQNEAQ (reference sequence). CDR3: CASSLEGGYQPQHF. The complete variable domain, with remaining parts taken from reference TRBV7-9 and TRBJ1-5, reads DTGVSQNPRHKITKRGQNVTFRCDPISEHNRLYWYRQTLGQGPEFLTYFQNEAQLEKSRLLSDRFSAERPKGSFSTLEIQRTEQGDSAMYLCASSLEGGYQPQHFGDGTRLSIL.

This clonotype is called medium-sized based on its frequency. This chain connects TRBV19 to TRBJ2-7; the D gene TCRdb calls, TRBD1, cannot be checked with no DNA. Germline-derived CDR1 and CDR2 are LNHDA and SQIVND (reference sequence). The CDR3 covers 15 residues. CDR3 in amino acids: CASSIGLTGIYEQYF.

This clonotype is labeled medium-sized based on frequency. The rearrangement uses TRBV27 and TRBJ2-7; with no DNA, the TCRdb D assignment of TRBD2 cannot be verified. Germline CDR1 and CDR2: MNHEY and SMNVEV (reference sequence). The CDR3 contains 14 residues. The CDR3 sequence: CASSPGLATYEQYF.

The chain is built from TRBV6-1 and TRBJ2-7; no DNA is available, so the TRBD1 call from TCRdb remains unchecked. Germline-derived CDR1 and CDR2 are MNHNS and SASEGT. The CDR3 totals 16 residues. This CDR3 reads CASSEGTWANSYEQYF.

This clonotype is called medium-sized based on its frequency. This rearrangement joins TRBV11-1 to TRBJ2-7; the D call from TCRdb, TRBD2, cannot be confirmed without DNA. This CDR3 comprises 15 residues. CDR1 and CDR2 (germline): SGHAT, FQDESV (reference sequence). CDR3 protein: CASSLALDSPYEQYF.

Measured by frequency, this clonotype is medium-sized. The chain couples TRBV7-9 to TRBJ2-5; TCRdb picks TRBD1, but there is no DNA to check that call. The germline gives CDR1 SEHNR, CDR2 FQNEAQ (reference sequence). The CDR3 extends over 13 amino acids. CDR3 amino acids: CASSLSDPQTQYF.

In terms of frequency, this clonotype is medium-sized. The rearrangement uses TRBV19 and TRBJ1-5. From germline, CDR1 is LNHDA and CDR2 SQIVND (reference sequence). The CDR3 has 15 amino acids. This CDR3 reads CASSSLPLGNQPQHF.

CDR3 sequence: CASSISGRYTDTQYF. This sequence joins TRBV11-3 and TRBJ2-3; TCRdb indicates TRBD2, and absent DNA this call remains unverified. The CDR3 has 15 amino acids. From germline, CDR1 is SGHNT and CDR2 YENEEA.

The rearrangement joins TRBV7-9 to TRBJ1-1. Looked up from germline, CDR1 is SEHNR and CDR2 is FQNEAQ (reference sequence). This CDR3 has 12 amino acids. The CDR3 loop is CASSLSDTEAFF.

According to its frequency, this clonotype is medium-sized (0.01 to 0.1%). J is TRBJ2-5 and V is TRBV6-5; TCRdb outputs TRBD2, but without DNA this stays unchecked. The V gene's germline CDR1 is MNHEY and CDR2 SVGAGI. The CDR3 runs 14 residues. CDR3 protein: CASSSLAGKETQYF.

By frequency, this clonotype is medium-sized. This chain uses TRBV18 with TRBJ2-1; TCRdb's D gene call, TRBD1, goes unchecked for lack of DNA. The CDR3 loop spans 13 amino acids. Germline V gives CDR1 KGHSH, CDR2 LQKENI. The CDR3 sequence is CASSPGQGDEQFF.

The J gene is TRBJ1-1, the V gene TRBV14. Germline assignment: CDR1 SGHDN and CDR2 FVKESK. CDR3 length equals 15 residues. The CDR3 sequence is CASSQDSGGATEAFF.

In terms of frequency, this clonotype is medium-sized (0.01 to 0.1%). The chain recombines TRBV29-1 with TRBJ2-4. The germline V gene encodes CDR1 SQVTM and CDR2 ANQGSEA. This CDR3 comprises 12 residues. The CDR3 sequence: CSASKDEAIQYF.

The chain couples TRBV12-3 or TRBV12-4 to TRBJ2-5. The CDR3 has 11 residues. CDR3 region: CASSLVGTQYF.

The V call is TRBV11-3, the J call TRBJ2-6; no DNA is available, so the TRBD1 call from TCRdb remains unchecked. CDR1 SGHNT and CDR2 YENEEA come from the germline V gene. This CDR3 is built from 18 residues. The CDR3 spells CASSLVLTGASGANVLTF.

According to its frequency, this clonotype is medium-sized. This sequence joins TRBV27 and TRBJ2-3. In germline, CDR1 is MNHEY, CDR2 SMNVEV (reference sequence). The CDR3 is 16 residues long. CDR3: CASSLLVRRSTDTQYF.

By frequency, this clonotype is large. The chain uses TRBV11-1 and TRBJ2-6; as DNA is missing, the TRBD1 call by TCRdb cannot be tested. The CDR3 runs to 15 residues. Germline CDR1 reads SGHAT; CDR2 reads FQDESV (reference sequence). CDR3 amino acids: CASSVTGAGANVLTF.

This clonotype is labeled large (0.1 to 1%) based on frequency. This chain joins TRBV19 and TRBJ2-3; TCRdb indicates TRBD1, and absent DNA this call remains unverified. This CDR3 has 14 amino acids. Germline CDR1 and CDR2: LNHDA and SQIVND (reference sequence). CDR3 in amino acids: CASSQGEGTDTQYF. The variable domain in full, with the rest retrieved from reference TRBV19 and TRBJ2-3, is DGGITQSPKYLFRKEGQNVTLSCEQNLNHDAMYWYRQDPGQGLRLIYYSQIVNDFQKGDIAEGYSVSREKKESFPLTVTSAQKNPTAFYLCASSQGEGTDTQYFGPGTRLTVL.